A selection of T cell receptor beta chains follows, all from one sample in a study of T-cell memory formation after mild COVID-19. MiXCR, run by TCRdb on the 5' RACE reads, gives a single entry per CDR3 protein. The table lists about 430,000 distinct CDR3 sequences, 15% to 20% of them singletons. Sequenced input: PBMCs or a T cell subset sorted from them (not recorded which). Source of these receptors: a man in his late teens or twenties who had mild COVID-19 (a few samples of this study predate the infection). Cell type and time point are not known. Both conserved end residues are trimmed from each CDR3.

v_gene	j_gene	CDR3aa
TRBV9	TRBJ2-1	ASSVGGARYNEQF
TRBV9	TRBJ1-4	ASSVGPGRNEKLF
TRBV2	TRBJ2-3	ATRGVSDTQY
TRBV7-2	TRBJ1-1	ASSLQGRHEAF
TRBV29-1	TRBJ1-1	SAEDGMNTEAF
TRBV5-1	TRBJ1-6	ASSSHGTGNSPLH
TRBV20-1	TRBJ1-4	SARLSEATNEKLF
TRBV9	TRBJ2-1	ASSVGGWNEQF
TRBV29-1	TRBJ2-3	SVSSGTDTQY
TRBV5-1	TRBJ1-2	ASSCCAGAYGYT
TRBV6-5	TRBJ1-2	ASSYFGTGGYGYT
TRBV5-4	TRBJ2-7	ASSGWDRDEQY
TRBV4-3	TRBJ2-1	ASSHLLVAEQF
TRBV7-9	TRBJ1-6	ASSLRDPYNSPLH
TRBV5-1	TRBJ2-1	ASSLARGPVLNEQF
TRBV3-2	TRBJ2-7	ASSQDRLRSYEQY
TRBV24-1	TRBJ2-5	ATSPGTSGDSETQY
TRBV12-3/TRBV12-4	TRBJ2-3	ASTKGQGDTQY
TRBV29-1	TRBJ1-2	SVEGTVYGYT
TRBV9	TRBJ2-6	ASSIGGSGANVLT
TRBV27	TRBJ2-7	ASSFGQVHEQY
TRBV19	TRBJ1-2	ASSITGADYGYT
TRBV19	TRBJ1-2	ASSIERVGYT
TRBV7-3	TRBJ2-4	ASSRGQGENIQY
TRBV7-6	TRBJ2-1	ASSLRAGAINEQF
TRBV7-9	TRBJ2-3	ASSSAGDTQY
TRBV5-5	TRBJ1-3	ASSRRYDSGNTIY